This entry concerns a single TCR beta chain. Here immunoSEQ multiplex PCR was the method, and the copy in TCRdb shows in-frame clones only, minus some. Here the sample spans about 180,000 clones, roughly 77% being singletons. The sample comes from a study of blood T cell repertoires in COVID-19. The CDR3 totals 14 residues. Between the trimmed V and J ends, which lost 0 bases and 4 bases, there was a span of 9 bases. In germline, CDR1 is SGHRS, CDR2 YFSETQ. This TCR was sampled from a man between 65 and 79 years old with active or convalescent COVID-19. The rearrangement uses TRBV5-1 and TRBJ2-3; possible D gene TRBD1, 5 bases. The sequenced sample was peripheral blood. The CDR3 region has the DNA TGCGCCAGCAGCTTGGGGGGCAGGGCAGATACGCAGTATTTT. Translation: CASSLGGRADTQYF.